One TCR beta chain is described in this entry. Its target is unknown. This entry belongs to a study of T-cell memory formation after mild COVID-19. On the study more broadly: Largely donor-specific sequence clusters came from a couple of donors. Whole-study results and caveats: Pre-infection memory contained some responding clones, which suggested that cross-reactive memory had joined.

One entry per CDR3 protein, called by TCRdb with MiXCR from the 5' RACE reads. The sample shows around 530,000 distinct CDR3 sequences, approximately 21% of them seen only once. The CDR3 is 16 residues long. Germline V CDR1 and CDR2: MNHEY, SVGEGT. The V end was cut by 0 bases, the J end by 3 bases, with 13 bases between. This receptor was taken from an adult woman who had mild COVID-19 (a few samples of this study predate the infection). Cell type and time point are not known. The material sequenced was PBMCs or a T cell subset sorted from them (not recorded which). J is TRBJ2-3 and V is TRBV6-2 or TRBV6-3, with no clear D. The CDR3 DNA reads as TGTGCCAGCAGTTACTCGTGGCGGACCCTAACAGATACGCAGTATTTT. Its translation: CASSYSWRTLTDTQYF.